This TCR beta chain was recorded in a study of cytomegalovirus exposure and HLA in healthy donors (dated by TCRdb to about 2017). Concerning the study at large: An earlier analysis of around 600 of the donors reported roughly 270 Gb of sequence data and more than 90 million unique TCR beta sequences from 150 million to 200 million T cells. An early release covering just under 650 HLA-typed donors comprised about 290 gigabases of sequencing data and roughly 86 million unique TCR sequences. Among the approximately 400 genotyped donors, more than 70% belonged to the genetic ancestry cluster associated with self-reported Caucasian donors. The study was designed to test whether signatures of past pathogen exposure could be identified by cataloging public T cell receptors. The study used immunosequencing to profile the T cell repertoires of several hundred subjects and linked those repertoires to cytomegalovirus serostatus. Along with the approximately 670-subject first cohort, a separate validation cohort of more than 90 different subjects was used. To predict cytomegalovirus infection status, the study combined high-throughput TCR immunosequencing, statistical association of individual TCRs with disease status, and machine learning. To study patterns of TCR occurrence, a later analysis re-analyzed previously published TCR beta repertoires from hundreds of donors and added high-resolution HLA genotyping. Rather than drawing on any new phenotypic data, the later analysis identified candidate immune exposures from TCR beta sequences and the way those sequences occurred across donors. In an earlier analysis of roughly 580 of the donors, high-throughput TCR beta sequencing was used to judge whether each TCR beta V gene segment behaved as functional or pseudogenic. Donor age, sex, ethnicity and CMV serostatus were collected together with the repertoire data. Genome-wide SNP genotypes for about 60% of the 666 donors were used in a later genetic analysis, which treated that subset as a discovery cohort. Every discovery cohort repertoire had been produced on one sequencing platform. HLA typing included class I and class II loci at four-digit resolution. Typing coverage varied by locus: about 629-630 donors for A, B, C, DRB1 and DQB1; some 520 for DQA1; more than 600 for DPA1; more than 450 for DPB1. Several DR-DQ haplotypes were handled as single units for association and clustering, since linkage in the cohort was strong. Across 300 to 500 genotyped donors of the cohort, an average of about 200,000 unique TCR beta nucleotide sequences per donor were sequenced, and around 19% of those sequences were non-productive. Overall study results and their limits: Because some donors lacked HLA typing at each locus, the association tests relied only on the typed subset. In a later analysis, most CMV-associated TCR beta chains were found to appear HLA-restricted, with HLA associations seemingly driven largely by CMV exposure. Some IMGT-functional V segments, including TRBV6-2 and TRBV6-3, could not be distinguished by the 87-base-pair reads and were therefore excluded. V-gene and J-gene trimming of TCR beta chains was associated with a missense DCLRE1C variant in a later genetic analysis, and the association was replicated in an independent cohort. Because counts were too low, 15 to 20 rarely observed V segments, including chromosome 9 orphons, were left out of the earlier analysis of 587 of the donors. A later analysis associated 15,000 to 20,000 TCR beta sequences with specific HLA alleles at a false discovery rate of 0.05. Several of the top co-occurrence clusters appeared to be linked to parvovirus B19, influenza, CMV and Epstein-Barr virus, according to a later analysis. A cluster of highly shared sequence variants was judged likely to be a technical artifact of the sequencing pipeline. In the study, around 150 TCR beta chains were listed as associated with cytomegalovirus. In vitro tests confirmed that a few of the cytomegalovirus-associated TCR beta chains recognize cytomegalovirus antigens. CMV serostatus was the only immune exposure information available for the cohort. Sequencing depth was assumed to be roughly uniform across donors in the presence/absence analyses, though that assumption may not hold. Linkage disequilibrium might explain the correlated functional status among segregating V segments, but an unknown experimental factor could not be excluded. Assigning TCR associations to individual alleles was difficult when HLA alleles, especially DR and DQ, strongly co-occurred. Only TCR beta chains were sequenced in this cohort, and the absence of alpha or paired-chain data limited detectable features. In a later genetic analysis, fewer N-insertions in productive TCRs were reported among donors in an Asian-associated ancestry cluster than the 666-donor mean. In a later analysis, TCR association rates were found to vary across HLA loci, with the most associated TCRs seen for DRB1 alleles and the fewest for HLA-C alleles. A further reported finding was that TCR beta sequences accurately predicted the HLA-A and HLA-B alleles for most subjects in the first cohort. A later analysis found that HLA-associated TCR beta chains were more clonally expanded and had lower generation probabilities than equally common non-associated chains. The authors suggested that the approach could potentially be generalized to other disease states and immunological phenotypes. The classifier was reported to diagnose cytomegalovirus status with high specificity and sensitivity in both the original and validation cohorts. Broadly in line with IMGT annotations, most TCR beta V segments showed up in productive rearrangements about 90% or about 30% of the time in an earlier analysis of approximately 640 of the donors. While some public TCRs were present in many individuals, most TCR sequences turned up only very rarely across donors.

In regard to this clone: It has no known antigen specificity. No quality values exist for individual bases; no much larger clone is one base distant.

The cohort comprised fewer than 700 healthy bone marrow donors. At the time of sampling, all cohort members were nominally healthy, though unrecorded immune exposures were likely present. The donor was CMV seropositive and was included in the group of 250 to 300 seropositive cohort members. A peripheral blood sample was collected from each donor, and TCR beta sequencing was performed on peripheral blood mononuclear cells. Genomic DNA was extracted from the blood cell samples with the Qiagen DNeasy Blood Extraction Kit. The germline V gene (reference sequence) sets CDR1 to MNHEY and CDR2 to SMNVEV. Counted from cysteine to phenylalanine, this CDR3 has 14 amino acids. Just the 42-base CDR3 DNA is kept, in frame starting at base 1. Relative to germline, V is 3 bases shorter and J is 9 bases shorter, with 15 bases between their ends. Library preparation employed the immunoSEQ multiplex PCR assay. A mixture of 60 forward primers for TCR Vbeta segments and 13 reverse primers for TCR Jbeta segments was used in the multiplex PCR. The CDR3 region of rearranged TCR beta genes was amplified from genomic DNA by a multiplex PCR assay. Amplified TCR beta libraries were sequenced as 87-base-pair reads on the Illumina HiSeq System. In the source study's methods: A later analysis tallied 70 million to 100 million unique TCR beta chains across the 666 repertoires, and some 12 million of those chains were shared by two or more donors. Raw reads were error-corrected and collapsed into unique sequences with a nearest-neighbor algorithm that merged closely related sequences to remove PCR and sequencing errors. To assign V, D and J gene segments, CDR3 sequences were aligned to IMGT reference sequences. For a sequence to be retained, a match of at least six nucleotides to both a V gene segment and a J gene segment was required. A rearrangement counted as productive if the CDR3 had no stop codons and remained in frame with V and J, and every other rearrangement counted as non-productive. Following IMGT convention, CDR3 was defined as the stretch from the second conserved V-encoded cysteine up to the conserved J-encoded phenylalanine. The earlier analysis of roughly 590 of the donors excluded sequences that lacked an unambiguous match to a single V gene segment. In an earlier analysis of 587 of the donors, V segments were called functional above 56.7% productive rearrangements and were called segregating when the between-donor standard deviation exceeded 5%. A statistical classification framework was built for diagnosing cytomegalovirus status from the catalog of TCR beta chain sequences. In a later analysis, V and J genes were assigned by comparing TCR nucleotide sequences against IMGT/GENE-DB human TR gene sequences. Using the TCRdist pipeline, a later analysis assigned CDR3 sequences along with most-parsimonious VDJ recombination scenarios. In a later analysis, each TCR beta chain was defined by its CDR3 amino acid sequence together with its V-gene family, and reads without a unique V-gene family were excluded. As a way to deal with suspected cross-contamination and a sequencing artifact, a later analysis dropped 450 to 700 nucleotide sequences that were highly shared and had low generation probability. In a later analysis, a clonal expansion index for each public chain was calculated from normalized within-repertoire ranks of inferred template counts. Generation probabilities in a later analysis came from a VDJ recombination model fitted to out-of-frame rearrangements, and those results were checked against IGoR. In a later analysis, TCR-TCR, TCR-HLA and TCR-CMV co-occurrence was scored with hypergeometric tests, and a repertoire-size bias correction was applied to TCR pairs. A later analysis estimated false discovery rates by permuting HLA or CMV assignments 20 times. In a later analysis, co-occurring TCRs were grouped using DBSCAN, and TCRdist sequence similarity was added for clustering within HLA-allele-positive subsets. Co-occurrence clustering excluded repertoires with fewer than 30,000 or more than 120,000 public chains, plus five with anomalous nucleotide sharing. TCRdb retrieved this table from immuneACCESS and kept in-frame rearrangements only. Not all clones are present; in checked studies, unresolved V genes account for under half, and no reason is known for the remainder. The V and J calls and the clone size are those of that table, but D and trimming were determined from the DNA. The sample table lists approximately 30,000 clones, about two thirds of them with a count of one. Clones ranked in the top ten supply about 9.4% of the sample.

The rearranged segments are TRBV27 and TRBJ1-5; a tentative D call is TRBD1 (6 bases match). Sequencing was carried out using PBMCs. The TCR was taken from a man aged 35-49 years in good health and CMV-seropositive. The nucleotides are TGTGCCAGCAGTTTTCGACAGGCTCCTGCGCCCCAGCATTTT. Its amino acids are CASSFRQAPAPQHF.